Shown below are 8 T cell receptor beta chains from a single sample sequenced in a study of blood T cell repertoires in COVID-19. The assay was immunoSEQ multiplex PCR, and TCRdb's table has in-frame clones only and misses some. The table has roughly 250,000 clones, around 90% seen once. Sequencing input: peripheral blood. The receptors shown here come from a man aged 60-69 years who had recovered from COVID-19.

CDR3 DNA sequence: TGCGCCAGCACCGAAGGTTTAGCAGGCTACACCTTC. Its protein product is CASTEGLAGYTF. V is TRBV5-1 and J is TRBJ1-2; no clear D gene. The germline V gene has CDR1 SGHRS and CDR2 YFSETQ. This CDR3 is built from 12 residues. Trimming left V 6 bases short and J 8 bases short, with 14 bases between.

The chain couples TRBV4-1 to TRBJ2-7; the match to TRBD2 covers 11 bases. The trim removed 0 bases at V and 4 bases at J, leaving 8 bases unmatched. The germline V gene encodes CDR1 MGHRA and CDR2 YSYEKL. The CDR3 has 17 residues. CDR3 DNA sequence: TGCGCCAGCAGCCAAGAAGGGATAGCGGGGGGGAGGTACGAGCAGTACTTC. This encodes CASSQEGIAGGRYEQYF.

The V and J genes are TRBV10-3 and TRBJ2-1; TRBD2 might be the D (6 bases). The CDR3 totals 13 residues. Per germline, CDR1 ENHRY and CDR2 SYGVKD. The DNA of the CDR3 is TGTGCTTCGAGGGACTTGACGAACAATGAGCAGTTCTTC. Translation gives CASRDLTNNEQFF.

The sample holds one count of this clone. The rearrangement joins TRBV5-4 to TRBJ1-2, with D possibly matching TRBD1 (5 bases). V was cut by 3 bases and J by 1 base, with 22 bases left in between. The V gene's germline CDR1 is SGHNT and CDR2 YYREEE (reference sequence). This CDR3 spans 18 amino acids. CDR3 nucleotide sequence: TGTGCCAGCAGCTCGGGCCTCGGAACGGGGGTCCTTAACTATGGCTACACCTTC. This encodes CASSSGLGTGVLNYGYTF.

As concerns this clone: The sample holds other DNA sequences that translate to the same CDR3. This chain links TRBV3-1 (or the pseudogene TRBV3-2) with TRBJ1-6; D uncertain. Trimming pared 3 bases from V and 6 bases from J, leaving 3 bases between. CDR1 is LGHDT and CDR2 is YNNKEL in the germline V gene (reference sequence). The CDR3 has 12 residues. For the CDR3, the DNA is TGTGCCAGCAGCCACCTTAATTCACCCCTCCACTTT. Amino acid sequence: CASSHLNSPLHF.

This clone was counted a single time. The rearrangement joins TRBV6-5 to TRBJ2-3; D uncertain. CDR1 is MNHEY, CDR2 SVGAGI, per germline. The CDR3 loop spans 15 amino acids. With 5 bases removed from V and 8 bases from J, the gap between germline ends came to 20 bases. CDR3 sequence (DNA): TGTGCCAGCAGTAACGGTGTAATAGCCCCCCTTACGCAGTATTTT. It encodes CASSNGVIAPLTQYF.

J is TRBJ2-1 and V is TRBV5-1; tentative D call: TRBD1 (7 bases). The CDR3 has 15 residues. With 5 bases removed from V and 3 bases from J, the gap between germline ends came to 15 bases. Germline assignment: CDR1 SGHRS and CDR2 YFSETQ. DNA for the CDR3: TGCGCCAGCAGTCAGGGGGGAGTAAACTACAATGAGCAGTTCTTC. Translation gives CASSQGGVNYNEQFF.

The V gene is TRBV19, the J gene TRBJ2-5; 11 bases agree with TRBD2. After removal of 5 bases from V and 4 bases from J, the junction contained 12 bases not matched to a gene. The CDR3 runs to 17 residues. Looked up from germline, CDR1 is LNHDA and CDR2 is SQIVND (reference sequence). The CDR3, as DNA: TGTGCCAGTAGTGGGACTAGCGGAGTAAGTCGCCGAGAGACCCAGTACTTC. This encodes CASSGTSGVSRRETQYF.